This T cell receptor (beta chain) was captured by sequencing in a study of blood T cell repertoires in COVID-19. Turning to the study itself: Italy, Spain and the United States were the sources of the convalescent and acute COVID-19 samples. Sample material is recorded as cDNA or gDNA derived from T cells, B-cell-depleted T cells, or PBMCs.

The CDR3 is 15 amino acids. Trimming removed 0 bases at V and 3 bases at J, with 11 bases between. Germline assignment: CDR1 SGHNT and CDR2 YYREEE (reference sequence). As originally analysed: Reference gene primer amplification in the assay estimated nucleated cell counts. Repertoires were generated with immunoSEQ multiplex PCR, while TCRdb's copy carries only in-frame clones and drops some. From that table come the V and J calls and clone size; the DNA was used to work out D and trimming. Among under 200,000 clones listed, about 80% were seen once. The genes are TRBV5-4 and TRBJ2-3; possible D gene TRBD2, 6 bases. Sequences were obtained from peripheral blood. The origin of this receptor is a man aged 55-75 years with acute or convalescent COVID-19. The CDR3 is CASSLGAGRTDTQYF. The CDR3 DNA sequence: TGTGCCAGCAGCTTGGGCGCGGGGCGTACAGATACGCAGTATTTT.